This is a list of T cell receptor beta chains from one sample in a study of PD-L1 blockade in urothelial cancer. Method: immunoSEQ multiplex PCR; TCRdb's copy keeps in-frame clones and lacks some. This table holds about 95,000 clones, around nine tenths found once. The source was PBMCs, collected around atezolizumab (anti-PD-L1) treatment. Source of these receptors: a man aged 55 to 69 with urothelial cancer. CDR3s include the opening cysteine and the closing phenylalanine or tryptophan.

CDR3 protein: CASSARPQGGIPDTQYF
V gene: TRBV4-2
J gene: TRBJ2-3

CDR3 protein: CSAEVGSYEQYF
V gene: TRBV29-1
J gene: TRBJ2-7

CDR3 protein: CASSLVRDNQPQHF
V gene: TRBV5-6
J gene: TRBJ1-5

CDR3 protein: CASSLDSFYGYTF
V gene: TRBV5-1
J gene: TRBJ1-2

CDR3 protein: CASGAGGSYEQYF
V gene: TRBV12-5
J gene: TRBJ2-7

CDR3 protein: CASRQDTAPYNEQFF
V gene: TRBV16
J gene: TRBJ2-1

CDR3 protein: CASSYGTISSYEQYF
V gene: TRBV6-6
J gene: TRBJ2-7

CDR3 protein: CASTGQGAYNEQFF
V gene: TRBV19
J gene: TRBJ2-1

CDR3 protein: CASSRVPGANVLTF
V gene: TRBV7-9
J gene: TRBJ2-6

CDR3 protein: CATGHGSRATGELFF
V gene: TRBV27
J gene: TRBJ2-2

CDR3 protein: CASSSGTGVQYF
V gene: TRBV2
J gene: TRBJ2-3

CDR3 protein: CASRRTGRGEQYF
V gene: TRBV6-5
J gene: TRBJ2-7

CDR3 protein: CSVPGQSNEQYF
V gene: TRBV29-1
J gene: TRBJ2-7

CDR3 protein: CASSGAGGFTDTQYF
V gene: TRBV6-1
J gene: TRBJ2-3

CDR3 protein: CAWRVSGRAYEQYF
V gene: TRBV30
J gene: TRBJ2-7

CDR3 protein: CASSTTGWAEAFF
V gene: TRBV9
J gene: TRBJ1-1

CDR3 protein: CASRYRGRGVTDTQYF
V gene: TRBV6-5
J gene: TRBJ2-3

CDR3 protein: CASSQDFRGTDTQYF
V gene: TRBV4-2
J gene: TRBJ2-3

CDR3 protein: CASSLVGSGGREQFF
V gene: TRBV5-4
J gene: TRBJ2-1

CDR3 protein: CATSRDRAFYGYTF
V gene: TRBV15
J gene: TRBJ1-2

CDR3 protein: CASSDRQGNNYGYTF
V gene: TRBV2
J gene: TRBJ1-2

CDR3 protein: CASQTGAYTEAFF
V gene: TRBV25-1
J gene: TRBJ1-1

CDR3 protein: CATSRDGQGTEAFF
V gene: TRBV15
J gene: TRBJ1-1

CDR3 protein: CASSSLQGFGANVLTF
V gene: TRBV19
J gene: TRBJ2-6

CDR3 protein: CASSPMTQGGYTF
V gene: TRBV7-8
J gene: TRBJ1-2

CDR3 protein: CASSFGAYGYTF
V gene: TRBV7-2
J gene: TRBJ1-2

CDR3 protein: CASTAGVSYEQYF
V gene: TRBV28
J gene: TRBJ2-7

CDR3 protein: CASSWNPTGARDSPLHF
V gene: TRBV27
J gene: TRBJ1-6

CDR3 protein: CASSAGEAFF
V gene: TRBV28
J gene: TRBJ1-1

CDR3 protein: CSVPRTGDYTDTQYF
V gene: TRBV29-1
J gene: TRBJ2-3

CDR3 protein: CASSLRQGANYEQYF
V gene: TRBV9
J gene: TRBJ2-7

CDR3 protein: CASSPLGSNNEQFF
V gene: TRBV6-6
J gene: TRBJ2-1

CDR3 protein: CASSTPRTGGAEAFF
V gene: TRBV19
J gene: TRBJ1-1

CDR3 protein: CASSQGPGVYEQYF
V gene: TRBV4-2
J gene: TRBJ2-7

CDR3 protein: CATSRGDGLAGFRDTQYF
V gene: TRBV15
J gene: TRBJ2-3

CDR3 protein: CASSSQGHELFF
V gene: TRBV5-1
J gene: TRBJ2-2

CDR3 protein: CASSQPGQGVNEQFF
V gene: TRBV28
J gene: TRBJ2-1

CDR3 protein: CASSSPPGSGSWETQYF
V gene: TRBV5-4
J gene: TRBJ2-5

CDR3 protein: CASSLIGRGSTNTEAFF
V gene: TRBV5-1
J gene: TRBJ1-1

CDR3 protein: CASSIGQGYSEQFF
V gene: TRBV19
J gene: TRBJ2-1

CDR3 protein: CASRGDSQSYNSPLHF
V gene: TRBV19
J gene: TRBJ1-6

CDR3 protein: CASNLRSPRAAFF
V gene: TRBV28
J gene: TRBJ1-1

CDR3 protein: CASNRGLNTGELFF
V gene: TRBV27
J gene: TRBJ2-2

CDR3 protein: CASTAGQADTGELFF
V gene: TRBV5-1
J gene: TRBJ2-2

CDR3 protein: CASSSTHGGALDEQFF
V gene: TRBV5-1
J gene: TRBJ2-1

CDR3 protein: CASSLTGTGGVRLYGYTF
V gene: TRBV7-2
J gene: TRBJ1-2

CDR3 protein: CASSSYRQGADQPQHF
V gene: TRBV6-6
J gene: TRBJ1-5

CDR3 protein: CASSTTGNLYEQYF
V gene: TRBV19
J gene: TRBJ2-7

CDR3 protein: CATAGGGETQYF
V gene: TRBV7-8
J gene: TRBJ2-5

CDR3 protein: CASSLVLAGNTGELFF
V gene: TRBV5-1
J gene: TRBJ2-2

CDR3 protein: CASSWDLNTGELFF
V gene: TRBV18
J gene: TRBJ2-2

CDR3 protein: CASSTEKRGDRATEAFF
V gene: TRBV21-1
J gene: TRBJ1-1

CDR3 protein: CASSSLRTGGLYEQYF
V gene: TRBV7-9
J gene: TRBJ2-7